The clone carrying this T cell receptor (beta chain) was seen a handful of times. Its antigen is currently unknown. The sample originates from a study of response to subunit inactivated influenza vaccine. General study findings and limits: Authors suggested seasonal influenza vaccinations each recruit few new T cells.

One entry per CDR3 protein, called by TCRdb with MiXCR from the RT-PCR reads. The sample consists of 530,000 or so distinct CDR3 sequences, 10% to 15% of them appearing once. CDR1 SGHVS and CDR2 FQNEAQ come from the germline V gene. With 2 bases removed from V and 1 base from J, the gap between germline ends came to 11 bases. The CDR3 has 15 residues. The sequencing used PBMCs from blood, collected on the day of vaccination. The clonotype comes from a man aged 50-60 years who received an inactivated influenza vaccine. The rearrangement links TRBV7-8 to TRBJ1-1, with D uncertain. CDR3: CASSLTSRTNTEAFF. CDR3 bases: TGTGCCAGCAGCTTAACCTCACGAACGAACACTGAAGCTTTCTTT.